This is a list of T cell receptor beta chains from one sample in a study of monozygotic twins with inflammatory bowel disease. TCRdb reanalyzed the 5' RACE reads and collapses them to one entry per CDR3 protein, without DNA. The listing records 300,000 to 450,000 distinct CDR3 sequences. Sequences were obtained from blood. The receptor set was obtained from a human donor with ulcerative colitis or Crohn's disease, or a healthy co-twin of an affected twin (not recorded which). Each CDR3 is given with its conserved first and last residue.

TRBJ2-7	TRBV7-3	CASSLTGTGANEQYF
TRBJ1-6	TRBV5-1	CASSLPGGSYNSPLHF
TRBJ1-2	TRBV29-1	CSVRGDPTEGYTF
TRBJ1-4	TRBV18	CASSPPAGNEKLFF
TRBJ1-5	TRBV7-6	CASSPETGRVQPQHF
TRBJ2-3	TRBV25-1	CASSPRDITDTQYF
TRBJ2-1	TRBV29-1	CSALLAGVNEQFF
TRBJ2-5	TRBV7-8	CASSSRVYQETQYF
TRBJ2-3	TRBV29-1	CSVGGPPTTDTQYF
TRBJ1-3	TRBV12-3/TRBV12-4	CASSTSVGSGNTIYF
TRBJ2-1	TRBV4-2	CASSQLAGGGGNEQFF